These T cell receptor beta chains were read from a single sample in a study of blood T cell repertoires in COVID-19. Data came from immunoSEQ multiplex PCR; TCRdb stores just in-frame clones and leaves some out. Of more than 300,000 clones in the sample, around nine tenths were seen once. Specimen: PBMCs or T cells enriched from blood (not recorded which). Every receptor here comes from a woman aged 30 to 39 who had been exposed to COVID-19. Each CDR3 is given with its conserved first and last residue. A D gene is named only where the DNA matches it firmly. Rows give clone size only sometimes, using once, few, many, or a class for an expanded clone.

clone size	V gene	J gene	D gene	CDR3 protein	CDR3 DNA
-	TRBV29-1	TRBJ1-2	TRBD1	CSVERRGAYGYTF	TGCAGCGTTGAACGCAGGGGGGCCTATGGCTACACCTTC
-	TRBV7-6	TRBJ2-3	-	CASSLGLAGGADTQYF	TGTGCCAGCAGCTTAGGGCTAGCTGGCGGGGCAGATACGCAGTATTTT
-	TRBV27	TRBJ1-4	-	CASTTTRGEKLFF	TGTGCCAGCACCACAACCCGGGGGGAAAAACTGTTTTTT
-	TRBV10-2	TRBJ2-3	TRBD1	CASRPRVGTGDLKDTQYF	TGCGCCAGCAGGCCTAGGGTCGGGACAGGAGACCTCAAGGATACGCAGTATTTT
-	TRBV4-1	TRBJ1-6	TRBD1	CASSHVPGQGSLSVNSPLHF	TGCGCCAGCAGCCACGTCCCGGGACAGGGGTCCCTGAGCGTGAATTCACCCCTCCACTTT
once	TRBV18	TRBJ2-1	TRBD2	CASSPTQSRGAYNEQFF	TGTGCCAGCTCACCAACTCAATCGCGGGGGGCCTACAATGAGCAGTTCTTC
-	TRBV7-2	TRBJ2-7	-	CASSLSRAMGREQYF	TGTGCCAGCAGCTTATCGAGGGCTATGGGTAGGGAGCAGTACTTC
-	TRBV19	TRBJ1-5	-	CASSMPTGSFASNQPQHF	TGTGCCAGTAGTATGCCGACAGGATCGTTCGCCAGCAATCAGCCCCAGCATTTT
-	TRBV19	TRBJ2-6	-	CATHAGTTLSGANVLTF	TGTGCCACCCACGCTGGGACAACCCTCTCTGGGGCCAACGTCCTGACTTTC
-	TRBV24-1	TRBJ2-2	-	CATSDLYTNTGELFF	TGTGCCACCAGTGATTTGTATACGAACACCGGGGAGCTGTTTTTT
-	TRBV5-1	TRBJ1-2	TRBD1	CASSPNRGRNYGYTF	TGCGCCAGCAGCCCGAACAGGGGACGGAACTATGGCTACACCTTC
-	TRBV9	TRBJ1-1	-	CASSPQTVNTEAFF	TGTGCCAGCAGCCCGCAGACAGTGAACACTGAAGCTTTCTTT
-	TRBV9	TRBJ2-5	TRBD2	CASSVGGSETQYF	TGTGCCAGCAGCGTCGGGGGGTCAGAGACCCAGTACTTC
-	TRBV5-3	TRBJ2-1	-	CARSFKIIWRSSYNEQFF	TGTGCCAGAAGCTTCAAGATTATCTGGAGAAGCTCCTACAATGAGCAGTTCTTC
-	TRBV3-1/TRBV3-2	TRBJ1-3	-	CASSQDLSSGNTIYF	TGTGCCAGCAGCCAAGATCTAAGCTCTGGAAACACCATATATTTT
once	TRBV7-9	TRBJ1-2	-	CASSLALGDGYTF	TGTGCCAGCAGCTTAGCCCTCGGGGATGGCTACACCTTC
once	TRBV11-2	TRBJ2-7	-	CASSLIPQGIVQYF	TGTGCCAGCAGCTTAATTCCCCAGGGTATCGTGCAGTACTTC
-	TRBV12-3/TRBV12-4	TRBJ2-1	-	CASSLLADNEQFF	TGTGCCAGCAGCCTTTTAGCAGACAATGAGCAGTTCTTC
-	TRBV4-1	TRBJ1-5	-	CASSQRKRGQPQHF	TGCGCCAGCAGCCAAAGGAAAAGGGGCCAGCCCCAGCATTTT
-	TRBV9	TRBJ1-3	-	CASSAHRAGNTIYF	TGTGCCAGCAGCGCCCACAGGGCTGGAAACACCATATATTTT
-	TRBV7-8	TRBJ2-5	TRBD2	CASSLGVWGGLETQYF	TGTGCCAGCAGCTTAGGGGTCTGGGGAGGGTTGGAGACCCAGTACTTC
-	TRBV18	TRBJ1-1	TRBD1	CASSYGRDRYTEAFF	TGTGCCAGCTCTTACGGCCGGGACAGGTACACTGAAGCTTTCTTT
-	TRBV4-3	TRBJ2-7	-	CASSQDRARGYYEQYF	TGCGCCAGCAGCCAAGATCGAGCCCGAGGGTACTACGAGCAGTACTTC
once	TRBV5-1	TRBJ1-5	-	CASSFEGTGQPQHF	TGCGCCAGCAGCTTTGAGGGAACGGGCCAGCCCCAGCATTTT
-	TRBV28	TRBJ2-5	-	CASTRNGGQGQETQYF	TGTGCCAGCACACGCAACGGGGGGCAGGGTCAAGAGACCCAGTACTTC
-	TRBV30	TRBJ2-2	-	CAWSHHSTATGELFF	TGTGCCTGGAGTCACCATTCGACTGCCACCGGGGAGCTGTTTTTT
-	TRBV9	TRBJ1-1	-	CASSVQAELNTEAFF	TGTGCCAGCAGCGTACAGGCAGAACTCAACACTGAAGCTTTCTTT
-	TRBV19	TRBJ2-3	TRBD1	CASRDGTGGTDTQYF	TGTGCCAGTAGGGACGGGACAGGGGGCACAGATACGCAGTATTTT
-	TRBV5-4	TRBJ1-1	-	CASSPGRRGNTEAFF	TGTGCCAGCAGCCCCGGACGGAGGGGAAACACTGAAGCTTTCTTT
-	TRBV18	TRBJ1-1	-	CASSQAGTEAFF	TGTGCCAGCTCCCAAGCGGGCACTGAAGCTTTCTTT
-	TRBV29-1	TRBJ1-5	-	CSAGTPNQPQHF	TGCAGCGCTGGGACACCAAATCAGCCCCAGCATTTT
-	TRBV7-9	TRBJ1-1	-	CASSLGGNRADTEAFF	TGTGCCAGCAGCTTAGGAGGTAACAGGGCGGACACTGAAGCTTTCTTT
few	TRBV18	TRBJ1-1	-	CASSPAGDTEAFF	TGTGCCAGCTCCCCAGCGGGGGACACTGAAGCTTTCTTT
-	TRBV10-3	TRBJ1-2	TRBD1	CAISERGDRANYGYTF	TGTGCCATCAGTGAACGTGGGGACAGGGCTAACTATGGCTACACCTTC
once	TRBV5-1	TRBJ2-3	TRBD2	CASSTPKSSGAQVGTQYF	TGCGCCAGCAGCACCCCTAAGTCTAGCGGGGCCCAGGTCGGTACGCAGTATTTT
-	TRBV27	TRBJ2-5	TRBD2	CASSSRLAGDLKTQYF	TGTGCCAGCAGTTCCCGACTAGCGGGGGACTTAAAGACCCAGTACTTC
-	TRBV7-9	TRBJ2-7	TRBD2	CASSLRTSGSYEQYF	TGTGCCAGCAGCCTGCGGACTAGCGGCTCCTACGAGCAGTACTTC
-	TRBV2	TRBJ2-7	TRBD1	CASSEDLDRVYEQYF	TGTGCCAGCAGTGAAGATCTGGACAGGGTCTACGAGCAGTACTTC
-	TRBV14	TRBJ2-3	TRBD2	CASSQGTSGGADTQYF	TGTGCCAGCAGCCAAGGGACTAGCGGGGGGGCAGATACGCAGTATTTT
few	TRBV7-2	TRBJ1-2	TRBD1	CASSSGQGKDLTF	TGTGCCAGCAGCTCGGGACAGGGAAAAGACCTCACCTTC
-	TRBV3-1/TRBV3-2	TRBJ1-2	TRBD1	CASSHRDRMRDYGYTF	TGTGCCAGCAGCCACCGGGACAGGATGAGGGACTATGGCTACACCTTC
-	TRBV14	TRBJ1-1	-	CASSRREGGAFF	TGTGCCAGCAGCCGACGGGAGGGGGGAGCTTTCTTT
-	TRBV6-2/TRBV6-3	TRBJ2-2	-	CASSLSRLTGELFF	TGTGCCAGCAGTTTAAGCAGGCTCACCGGGGAGCTGTTTTTT
-	TRBV11-1	TRBJ2-5	TRBD2	CASSSWTSGVEETQYF	TGTGCCAGCAGCTCCTGGACTAGCGGGGTTGAAGAGACCCAGTACTTC
-	TRBV5-1	TRBJ2-3	TRBD2	CASSLPGPSGGTTDTQYF	TGCGCCAGCAGCTTGCCGGGTCCTAGCGGGGGGACCACAGATACGCAGTATTTT
-	TRBV5-1	TRBJ2-7	TRBD1	CASSSRQGSSYEQYF	TGCGCCAGCAGCTCCCGACAGGGGAGTTCCTACGAGCAGTACTTC
-	TRBV5-1	TRBJ2-2	-	CASSLGQASGELFF	TGCGCCAGCAGCTTGGGACAGGCGTCCGGGGAGCTGTTTTTT
-	TRBV11-3	TRBJ2-7	-	CASSPGGPLGYEQYF	TGTGCCAGCAGCCCCGGGGGGCCCCTGGGTTACGAGCAGTACTTC
-	TRBV10-2	TRBJ1-1	-	CASSEWTAENTEAFF	TGCGCCAGCAGTGAGTGGACAGCTGAAAACACTGAAGCTTTCTTT
-	TRBV27	TRBJ1-5	TRBD1	CASSQGVPNQPQHF	TGTGCCAGCAGCCAGGGGGTACCCAATCAGCCCCAGCATTTT
-	TRBV19	TRBJ1-4	TRBD1	CASRTRGREKLFF	TGTGCCAGTAGAACGAGGGGGCGCGAAAAACTGTTTTTT
-	TRBV29-1	TRBJ1-2	-	CSVDAGAAGGYTF	TGCAGCGTTGATGCGGGGGCCGCCGGTGGCTACACCTTC
-	TRBV7-9	TRBJ1-2	-	CASSLGVGASNYGYTF	TGTGCCAGCAGCTTAGGGGTGGGGGCCTCTAACTATGGCTACACCTTC
-	TRBV6-5	TRBJ1-1	TRBD1	CASTKDRGAAEAFF	TGTGCCAGCACCAAGGACAGGGGTGCCGCTGAAGCTTTCTTT
-	TRBV19	TRBJ2-7	-	CAAAGDSSSYEQYF	TGTGCCGCAGCCGGGGACTCGAGCTCCTACGAGCAGTACTTC
-	TRBV4-3	TRBJ1-5	-	CASSQALNQPQHF	TGCGCCAGCAGCCAAGCCTTAAATCAGCCCCAGCATTTT